The 3 T cell receptor beta chains presented below share a single source sample, sequenced in a study of blood T cell repertoires in COVID-19 (dated by TCRdb to about 2020). Libraries were built with the immunoSEQ multiplex PCR assay. What TCRdb holds here is the immuneACCESS table cut down to in-frame rearrangements. Part of the clones is not present; checked against another copy, under half of the missing clones reflect an unresolved V gene, and the others are unexplained. In this sample the table shows roughly 250,000 clones, approximately 90% of which occur a single time. Of the sample, approximately 0.9% is held by the ten largest clones. The sequencing sample was made of PBMCs or T cells enriched from blood (not recorded which). These receptor sequences come from a man aged 45-65 years who had been exposed to COVID-19.

This sequence joins TRBV9 and TRBJ1-2; no definite D call. The CDR3 runs 13 residues. The V end lost 0 bases, the J end lost 8 bases, and 11 bases lay between the germline ends. CDR1 is SGDLS and CDR2 is YYNGEE in the germline V gene. The CDR3: CASSVAPGLGYTF. The CDR3 DNA sequence: TGTGCCAGCAGCGTAGCTCCAGGTTTAGGCTACACCTTC.

This rearrangement joins TRBV28 to TRBJ2-2; perhaps TRBD2 as D (6 bases). CDR1 and CDR2 from the germline V gene are MDHEN and SYDVKM. Trimming took off 3 bases at V and 8 bases at J, with 16 bases between the two ends. This CDR3 contains 15 residues. The CDR3 spells CASSFRGKIVGELFF. DNA of the CDR3: TGTGCCAGCAGTTTTCGGGGGAAAATTGTTGGGGAGCTGTTTTTT.

This clone was detected only once. V and J are TRBV15 and TRBJ1-6, with TRBD1 matching 7 bases. The CDR3 contains 15 residues. V trimming: 5 bases; J trimming: 2 bases; junction bases outside the gene matches: 3. From germline, CDR1 is LNHNV and CDR2 YYDKDF (reference sequence). CDR3 nucleotides: TGTGCCACCAGCGCGACAGGGACCTATAATTCACCCCTCCACTTT. Translation gives CATSATGTYNSPLHF.